This T cell receptor beta chain was documented in a study of T cell repertoires in cytomegalovirus infection (dated by TCRdb to about 2019). Background on the whole study: The peptide stimulations were aimed at well-studied HLA-B-restricted epitopes as well as recently identified HLA-C-restricted CMV epitopes, whose presentation resists viral immunomodulation. The HLA type of each donor mattered for the analysis, because public TCR beta signatures pointed to carriage of CMV infection along with the matching HLA type.

General study outcomes and caveats: In both this cohort and an independent cohort of some 370 donors, the cumulative frequency of public TCR beta family members distinguished carriers of CMV infection plus the relevant HLA type. The ex vivo response was dominated by HLA-C-restricted CMV-specific TCR beta clonotypes, which also provided the single most frequent clonotype in two of eight donors.

This clonotype was recorded a few times. There is no known antigen for this receptor. No much larger clone exists at a distance of one base, and base qualities are not known. A distance of 9 bases separates the germline ends of V and J, which lose 6 bases and 3 bases respectively. For CDR1 and CDR2, the germline V gene (reference sequence) lists LNHNV and YYDKDF. The CDR3 runs 12 residues from the cysteine to the phenylalanine. Only the CDR3 portion is preserved as DNA: 36 bases, with reading frame beginning at the first base. In the paper's terms, the treatment or condition label means: in vitro stimulation with specific CMV peptide epitopes to enrich CMV-specific T cells. TCRdb lists the instrument as Illumina HiSeq 1500. TCRdb reanalyzed the raw reads on its own, using fastp at Q25 for trimming and MiXCR for clone calling, and kept in-frame beta chains. Each record represents a unique CDR3 protein, reported with the most common genes and DNA among its rows. Counted in this sample were 150,000 or so distinct CDR3 sequences; 20% to 25% of them appeared once. 25% of the sample lies in the top ten.

This specimen consisted of CD8+ T cells from cultured PBMCs, obtained from culture after CMV antigen stimulation. The source is a human donor in good health (CMV status not recorded). Some clones in this sample may be carry-over from other donors' samples. The chain is encoded by TRBV15 joined to TRBJ2-7; the D gene cannot be named for sure. The CDR3: CATSPGDYEQYF. At the DNA level, the sequence is TGTGCCACCAGTCCGGGTGACTACGAGCAGTACTTC.